A few counts support the clone carrying this T cell receptor beta chain. These data belong to a study of regulatory T cells in long-lasting Graves disease. The time point here: newly diagnosed GD, antithyroid drugs for less than 3 months. From PBMCs, RNA was extracted and then used to make the TCR library. A peripheral blood sample, 7 to 9 milliliters in volume, was drawn into EDTA tubes. CDR3 length equals 15 residues. Trimming cost V 0 bases and J 7 bases, with 12 bases left between them. Germline CDR1 and CDR2: MNHEY and SVGAGI. CDR3-region Arm-PCR and iRepertoire HTBI primers produced the TCR beta libraries. Each CDR3 protein is one row after TCRdb ran MiXCR on the multiplex PCR reads. The sample carries 550,000 to 600,000 distinct CDR3 sequences, roughly 15% recorded once. These data also formed part of another study, on T cells in Graves' hyperthyroidism and ophthalmopathy. From that study: For the diagnoses, clinical symptoms, serum thyroxine and TRAb, thyroid ultrasound and orbital computed tomography were used. Using the HTBI primer set, a first-round RT-PCR was run on the TCR CDR3. Ophthalmopathy got predicted by the model a median about 6.5 months before its onset.

The V call is TRBV6-5, the J call TRBJ1-4, with TRBD1 as a possible D gene (6 bases). The origin of this receptor is a man younger than 35 with Graves disease. The sample here was peripheral blood mononuclear cells (PBMCs), taken at new diagnosis, from a patient treated with antithyroid drugs. CDR3 sequence (DNA): TGTGCCAGCAGTTACTCGAGGGGGGCGCTTGAAAAACTGTTTTTT. Amino acid sequence: CASSYSRGALEKLFF.